The next 25 T cell receptor beta chains were all read from a single sample in a study of Graves' ophthalmopathy and Graves' hyperthyroidism. RNA transcripts yielded amplified TCR beta CDR3 regions. The library came from an HTBI-primed first-round RT-PCR and a second-round multiplex PCR. TCRdb processed the multiplex PCR reads anew with MiXCR; each CDR3 protein has one entry. This table holds almost 750,000 distinct CDR3 sequences, 40% found once. Sequences were obtained from peripheral blood. All receptors come from an adult man with Graves' ophthalmopathy.

This clonotype was found many times. The chain recombines TRBV29-1 with TRBJ1-2; 10 nucleotides match TRBD1. There are 14 residues in the CDR3. The V and J ends lost 6 bases and 6 bases, in that order; junction bases with no gene match: 10. The germline V gene has CDR1 SQVTM and CDR2 ANQGSEA. CDR3 sequence reads: CSVGTGAPRNGYTF. The CDR3 DNA is TGCAGCGTCGGGACAGGGGCCCCCAGAAATGGCTACACCTTC.

The genes are TRBV7-9 and TRBJ1-4; the D gene is possibly TRBD1 (6 bases). Germline V gene data show CDR1 as SEHNR and CDR2 as FQNEAQ (reference sequence). The CDR3 has 16 amino acids. V was pared by 5 bases and J by 3 bases, with 16 bases between. CDR3 residues: CASSPPDSLPNEKLFF. The CDR3 DNA sequence: TGTGCCAGCAGCCCCCCGGACAGCCTGCCTAATGAAAAACTGTTTTTT.

This clonotype was found a few times. This chain connects TRBV12-3 or TRBV12-4 to TRBJ1-2; D remains ambiguous. Deletions cut 4 bases from V and 4 bases from J, with 19 bases between. This CDR3 spans 16 amino acids. CDR3 loop: CASSSAGTASFYGYTF. CDR3 coding DNA: TGTGCCAGCAGTTCCGCGGGAACTGCGTCCTTCTATGGCTACACCTTC.

This clonotype has at least ten counts. The CDR3 is CSARRGVNEKLFF. The CDR3 nucleotides are TGCAGTGCTAGACGCGGGGTAAATGAAAAACTGTTTTTT. The V gene is TRBV20-1, the J gene TRBJ1-4; no firm D call. The CDR3 is 13 residues long. V shed 2 bases and J shed 5 bases, with 9 bases lying between them. CDR1 and CDR2 (germline): DFQATT, SNEGSKA (reference sequence).

The chain recombines TRBV7-2 with TRBJ2-5; 9 nucleotides align to TRBD1. The V segment lost 5 bases and the J segment 9 bases; nucleotides outside the gene matches: 13. Germline-derived CDR1 and CDR2 are SGHTA and FQGNSA. This CDR3 is 15 amino acids long. The DNA of the CDR3 is TGTGCCAGCAGCCCCCGGGACAGGGTTTCCGAGGCCCAGTACTTC. Encoded protein: CASSPRDRVSEAQYF.

This clonotype was counted many times. The V and J genes are TRBV15 and TRBJ1-1, with 7 bases fitting TRBD1. Germline V gene lookup returns CDR1 LNHNV and CDR2 YYDKDF (reference sequence). This CDR3 has 14 residues. With 9 bases clipped from V and 0 bases from J, the junction kept 7 bases outside the gene matches. The CDR3 nucleotides are TGTGCCACTGCAGGGGGAACGATGAACACTGAAGCTTTCTTT. It translates to CATAGGTMNTEAFF.

A note on this clonotype: One junction end does not reproduce the germline sequence, and a read error may be involved. The gene calls are TRBV10-3 and TRBJ1-5; no clear D. Germline-derived CDR1 and CDR2 are ENHRY and SYGVKD. This CDR3 region has 13 residues. Here the CDR3 reads CASSYGLAGPQHF. The CDR3 DNA sequence: TGTGCCAGCAGTTATGGACTGGCAGGGCCCCAGCATTTT.

This clonotype was picked up a small number of times. A much larger clone differs by one base, so this may be a read error. V and J are TRBV6-1 and TRBJ1-5; a weak D match, TRBD1 (5 bases). This CDR3 region has 13 residues. Germline CDR1 is MNHNS and CDR2 is SASEGT. Trimming cost V 2 bases and J 4 bases, with 6 bases left between them. Written as DNA, the CDR3 is TGTGCCAGCAGTGAAAACAGGAATCAGCCCCAGCATTTT. It is translated as CASSENRNQPQHF.

The table lists this clonotype with many counts. The rearrangement links TRBV2 to TRBJ1-2; maybe TRBD1 (6 bases). The CDR3 runs 13 residues. V was shortened by 11 bases and J by 0 bases, with 13 bases between the two germline ends. Per germline, CDR1 SNHLY and CDR2 FYNNEI. CDR3 coding DNA: TGTGCCTCTCTCTGGACAGCTAACTATGGCTACACCTTC. Amino acids: CASLWTANYGYTF.

The genes are TRBV20-1 and TRBJ1-5; 7 bases agree with TRBD1. The V and J ends lost 5 bases and 11 bases, in that order; junction bases with no gene match: 15. Germline assignment: CDR1 DFQATT and CDR2 SNEGSKA (reference sequence). The CDR3 loop spans 14 amino acids. The CDR3 loop is CSAGGLRRQGTQHF. CDR3 bases: TGCAGTGCTGGGGGACTCCGCCGACAGGGAACCCAGCATTTT.

The chain recombines TRBV19 with TRBJ2-5; D gene ambiguous. This CDR3 comprises 14 residues. Trimming removed 1 base at V and 5 bases at J, with 11 bases between. The germline V gene encodes CDR1 LNHDA and CDR2 SQIVND (reference sequence). CDR3 loop: CASSIGLSTETQYF. CDR3 in DNA: TGTGCCAGTAGTATAGGGCTGTCGACGGAGACCCAGTACTTC.

The chain links TRBV20-1 to TRBJ2-7, with TRBD2 matching over 8 bases. The CDR3 has 14 residues. The germline CDR1 and CDR2 sequences are DFQATT and SNEGSKA (reference sequence). J gave up 3 bases and V 6 bases, and 10 bases lay outside the gene matches. The CDR3 spells CSATAPRGGYEQYF. For the CDR3, the DNA is TGCAGTGCCACCGCGCCCCGGGGGGGCTACGAGCAGTACTTC.

Only a few counts were recorded for this clonotype. The V call is TRBV24-1, the J call TRBJ2-2; D ambiguous. V lost 7 bases to trimming and J lost 0 bases, with 11 bases between them. The CDR3 runs 15 residues. The germline CDR1 and CDR2 sequences are KGHDR and SFDVKD. The CDR3 sequence: CATRTLDANTGELFF. CDR3 sequence (DNA): TGTGCCACCAGGACCCTAGACGCGAACACCGGGGAGCTGTTTTTT.

This clonotype was counted at least ten times. The CDR3: CASSVLETQYF. In DNA form, the CDR3 reads TGTGCCAGCAGTGTCTTAGAGACCCAGTACTTC. V gene TRBV2 combines with J gene TRBJ2-5; no definite D call. From germline, CDR1 is SNHLY and CDR2 FYNNEI. The V end lost 4 bases, the J end lost 4 bases, and 4 bases lay between the germline ends. The CDR3 is made up of 11 amino acids. Full variable domain (missing parts from reference TRBV2 and TRBJ2-5): EPEVTQTPSHQVTQMGQEVILRCVPISNHLYFYWYRQILGQKVEFLVSFYNNEISEKSEIFDDQFSVERPDGSNFTLKIRSTKLEDSAMYFCASSVLETQYFGPGTRLLVL.

This clonotype has ten or more counts. The chain recombines TRBV29-1 with TRBJ2-5; D gene unclear. The germline CDR1 and CDR2 sequences are SQVTM and ANQGSEA. The CDR3 has 13 amino acids. Deletions cut 7 bases from V and 0 bases from J, with 12 bases between. The CDR3 sequence is CSAYDGNQETQYF. The CDR3 DNA follows: TGCAGCGCCTACGACGGAAACCAAGAGACCCAGTACTTC. The entire variable domain, with the rest obtained from reference TRBV29-1 and TRBJ2-5, is as follows: SAVISQKPSRDICQRGTSLTIQCQVDSQVTMMFWYRQQPGQSLTLIATANQGSEATYESGFVIDKFPISRPNLTFSTLTVSNMSPEDSSIYLCSAYDGNQETQYFGPGTRLLVL.

With respect to this clonotype: This may come from a read error, since a much larger clone is one base off. The rearrangement links TRBV12-3 or TRBV12-4 to TRBJ1-4; the D gene is possibly TRBD1 (6 bases). The CDR3 contains 13 residues. The V and J ends lost 6 bases and 5 bases respectively, with 10 bases between them. CDR3 in DNA: TGTGCCAGCAGAATACAGGGAAATGAAAAACTGTTTTTT. It is translated as CASRIQGNEKLFF.

This clonotype was counted at least ten times. This chain joins TRBV2 and TRBJ1-1, with a possible D match to TRBD1 (5 bases). Trimming cost V 6 bases and J 1 base, with 18 bases left between them. Germline V lookup: CDR1 SNHLY, CDR2 FYNNEI. CDR3 length: 16 residues. The CDR3 DNA reads TGTGCCAGCAGGGCTGGGACTTCCGCTGGGAACACTGAAGCTTTCTTT. Residues: CASRAGTSAGNTEAFF.

This clonotype was observed a few times. The V call is TRBV19, the J call TRBJ2-7; 7 bases line up with TRBD2. V lost 5 bases to trimming and J lost 6 bases; unmatched junction nucleotides: 4. The CDR3 consists of 12 residues. CDR1 is LNHDA, CDR2 SQIVND, per germline (reference sequence). In nucleotides, the CDR3 is TGTGCCAGTAGTCCAGCGGGACGCGAGCAGTACTTC. Protein: CASSPAGREQYF.

The sample holds a few counts of this clonotype. A read error may produce the germline difference seen at one junction end. This chain links TRBV7-7 with TRBJ2-5; D is uncertain. This CDR3 is built from 16 residues. Germline V gene data show CDR1 as SSHAT and CDR2 as FNYEAQ (reference sequence). The CDR3 nucleotides are TGTGCTAGCAGCTTAGATGGCACAGCCCCCCAAGAGACCCAGTACTTC. Residues: CASSLDGTAPQETQYF.

The chain recombines TRBV28 with TRBJ1-4; 8 positions agree with TRBD1. Germline assignment: CDR1 MDHEN and CDR2 SYDVKM. The CDR3 has 17 amino acids. The V and J ends lost 4 bases and 5 bases, in that order; junction bases with no gene match: 12. Here the CDR3 reads CASSSETGVARNEKLFF. The DNA for the CDR3 is TGTGCCAGCAGTTCCGAGACAGGGGTTGCGAGGAATGAAAAACTGTTTTTT.

About this clonotype: A much larger clone differs by one base, so this may be a read error. The genes are TRBV5-1 and TRBJ1-5; no definite D call. The CDR3 runs 13 residues. Looked up from germline, CDR1 is SGHRS and CDR2 is YFSETQ. The CDR3 sequence is CASSLTRDQLQHF. The CDR3 region has the DNA TGCGCCAGCAGCCTGACAAGAGATCAGCTCCAGCATTTT.

This rearrangement joins TRBV2 to TRBJ2-7; D call uncertain. This CDR3 has 13 amino acids. Germline V CDR1 and CDR2: SNHLY, FYNNEI. Trimming removed 5 bases at V and 9 bases at J, with 17 bases between. The CDR3 reads CASSLEWPFRQYF. The CDR3 nucleotides are TGTGCCAGCAGTTTGGAGTGGCCATTTAGGCAGTACTTC.

This clonotype appeared a single time. The chain uses TRBV29-1 and TRBJ2-7; tentative D call: TRBD1 (5 bases). CDR1 is SQVTM and CDR2 is ANQGSEA in the germline V gene. The CDR3 has 11 amino acids. Trimming removed 6 bases at V and 7 bases at J, with 13 bases between. The CDR3 nucleotides read TGCAGCGTGCAACCTGGGGCGGAGCAGTACTTC. As protein: CSVQPGAEQYF.

In this sample, this clonotype turned up many times. V and J are TRBV7-9 and TRBJ2-6; 9 nucleotides agree with TRBD1. The CDR3 loop spans 17 amino acids. Germline assignment: CDR1 SEHNR and CDR2 FQNEAQ (reference sequence). With V trimmed by 5 bases and J by 4 bases, 9 bases remained unmatched. CDR3: CASSRDRVLRGANVLTF. The DNA of the CDR3 is TGTGCCAGCAGCCGGGACAGGGTCCTACGCGGGGCCAACGTCCTGACTTTC.

There are a few counts of this clonotype. At one end, the junction sequence differs from germline, possibly due to a read error. This chain's CDR3 is CASRKGNFYEQYF. The DNA of the CDR3 is TGTGCCAGCAGAAAGGGAAATTTCTACGAGCAGTACTTT. The chain employs TRBV10-3 and TRBJ2-7; D not resolved. CDR1 and CDR2 (germline): ENHRY, SYGVKD. The CDR3 consists of 13 residues.